Shown below are 20 T cell receptor beta chains from a single sample sequenced in a study of T-cell memory formation after mild COVID-19. TCRdb ran MiXCR on the 5' RACE reads and lists one entry per CDR3 protein. The sample records about 350,000 distinct CDR3 sequences, approximately 15% being singletons. Sequencing used PBMCs or a T cell subset sorted from them (not recorded which). Receptor source: a man aged 18 to 29 who had mild COVID-19 (a few samples of this study predate the infection). Cell type and time point are not known.

This clonotype was seen more than once but under ten times. V is TRBV6-5 and J is TRBJ1-1; D is uncertain. CDR1 is MNHEY, CDR2 SVGAGI, per germline. V lost 2 bases to trimming and J lost 8 bases, with 6 bases between them. This CDR3 is built from 11 residues. CDR3: CASSYGGEAFF. The CDR3, as DNA: TGTGCCAGCAGTTACGGCGGGGAAGCTTTCTTT.

The genes are TRBV30 and TRBJ2-7; 7 bases line up with TRBD1. CDR3 length: 14 residues. The trim removed 4 bases at V and 4 bases at J, leaving 10 bases unmatched. Germline V gene data show CDR1 as GTSNPN and CDR2 as SVGIG (reference sequence). CDR3 in amino acids: CAWNSGTAPYEQYF. As DNA, the CDR3 is TGTGCCTGGAATTCCGGGACAGCCCCGTACGAGCAGTACTTC.

The V call is TRBV24-1, the J call TRBJ2-5, with 9 positions matching TRBD1. The CDR3 runs 15 residues. CDR1 is KGHDR and CDR2 is SFDVKD in the germline V gene. V dropped 7 bases and J dropped 4; count of bases not matched to a gene: 9. DNA for the CDR3: TGTGCCACCAGCGCCGGGACAGGGAGGGGAGAGACCCAGTACTTC. This gives the protein CATSAGTGRGETQYF.

V usage is TRBV30 and J usage is TRBJ1-2; TRBD1 is a possible D gene (6 bases). The V gene lost 2 bases and the J gene lost 7 bases, with 8 bases spanning the gap. Germline lookup yields CDR1 GTSNPN and CDR2 SVGIG (reference sequence). The CDR3 sequence is 11 residues long. CDR3 sequence reads: CAWSPGVGYTF. CDR3 nucleotide sequence: TGTGCCTGGAGTCCAGGGGTTGGCTACACCTTC.

This clonotype was recorded a few times. The gene calls are TRBV24-1 and TRBJ2-5; 9 nucleotides align to TRBD1. From germline, CDR1 is KGHDR and CDR2 SFDVKD. This CDR3 contains 16 residues. J lost 4 bases, V lost 3 bases, and 8 bases had no gene match. This CDR3 is CATSDRGQGLVETQYF. The CDR3 nucleotides read TGTGCCACCAGTGATCGGGGACAGGGCTTAGTAGAGACCCAGTACTTC.

This clonotype has more than one count but fewer than ten. The J gene is TRBJ2-7, the V gene TRBV5-5; tentative D call: TRBD2 (6 bases). CDR1 is SGHKS, CDR2 YYEKEE, per germline (reference sequence). The CDR3 runs 12 residues. V lost 7 bases and J 3 bases, leaving 11 bases between the germline ends. CDR3 protein: CASAGNFYEQYV. CDR3 DNA: TGTGCCAGCGCGGGGAACTTCTACGAGCAGTACGTC.

This clonotype was counted between two and nine times. The genes are TRBV7-8 and TRBJ2-2; the match to TRBD1 covers 8 bases. Germline CDR1 is SGHVS and CDR2 is FQNEAQ. The CDR3 is 16 amino acids. Germline trimming cut 1 base from V and 6 bases from J; bases unmatched to any gene: 7. DNA for the CDR3: TGTGCCAGCAGCTTAGGGCAGGGGGCTTGGGCCGGGGAGCTGTTTTTT. Residues: CASSLGQGAWAGELFF.

This clonotype has a handful of counts. This chain connects TRBV6-6 to TRBJ2-4; D could derive from TRBD1 or TRBD2 (5 bases each). Germline V CDR1 and CDR2: MNHNY, SVGAGI (reference sequence). CDR3 length: 17 amino acids. Trimming took off 4 bases at V and 6 bases at J, with 22 bases between the two ends. CDR3 protein: CASSSHPGPATGNIQYF. The CDR3 nucleotides are TGTGCCAGCAGTTCCCACCCGGGGCCGGCCACCGGAAACATTCAGTACTTC.

The rearrangement uses TRBV7-8 and TRBJ2-7, with D possibly being TRBD1 (6 bases). The CDR3 totals 16 residues. V was shortened by 5 bases and J by 0 bases, with 17 bases between the two germline ends. Germline CDR1 reads SGHVS; CDR2 reads FQNEAQ. The CDR3 DNA follows: TGTGCCAGCAGCCGACCCCAGACAGGAATCTCCTACGAGCAGTACTTC. Protein product: CASSRPQTGISYEQYF.

This clonotype was seen only a few times. The chain has TRBV5-1 and TRBJ1-6; D not resolved. V shed 0 bases and J shed 2 bases, with 9 bases lying between them. Germline CDR1 and CDR2: SGHRS and YFSETQ. This CDR3 region has 16 residues. The CDR3: CASSLEAGTYNSPLHF. The CDR3 DNA follows: TGCGCCAGCAGCTTGGAAGCGGGGACCTATAATTCACCCCTCCACTTT.

This clonotype was detected only a few times. The chain combines TRBV5-1 with TRBJ2-3; possibly TRBD2 for D (6 bases). CDR3 length equals 14 residues. The ends were cut back, 4 bases at V and 2 bases at J, with 11 bases in the middle. Per the germline V gene, CDR1 is SGHRS and CDR2 is YFSETQ. CDR3 residues: CASSRGDFTDTQYF. The CDR3 nucleotides are TGCGCCAGCAGCCGAGGGGACTTCACAGATACGCAGTATTTT.

This clonotype has a handful of counts. The chain links TRBV12-5 to TRBJ1-5; D not resolved. Germline V CDR1 and CDR2: LGHNT, FRNRAP. The CDR3 is made up of 13 amino acids. The V end was cut by 5 bases, the J end by 1 base, with 6 bases between. The CDR3, as DNA: TGTGCTAGTGGTACGGAGAGCAATCAGCCCCAGCATTTT. This translates into CASGTESNQPQHF.

This rearrangement joins TRBV9 to TRBJ2-2; D is possibly TRBD1 (5 bases). Trimming took off 0 bases at V and 5 bases at J, with 17 bases between the two ends. This CDR3 region has 17 residues. CDR1 and CDR2 (germline): SGDLS, YYNGEE. This CDR3 is CASSVVSQGKGTGELFF. CDR3 sequence (DNA): TGTGCCAGCAGCGTAGTTAGTCAGGGTAAAGGGACCGGGGAGCTGTTTTTT.

This clonotype was seen a few times. The V gene is TRBV12-3 or TRBV12-4, the J gene TRBJ1-1; D gene unclear. This CDR3 has 14 amino acids. The ends were cut back, 6 bases at V and 1 base at J, with 12 bases in the middle. CDR3 in DNA: TGTGCCAGCAGCCTGCGCCCAGCGAACACTGAAGCTTTCTTT. This codes for CASSLRPANTEAFF.

The chain has TRBV3-1 and TRBJ2-2; D may be TRBD2 (6 bases). Trimming stripped 4 bases from V and 6 bases from J, with 12 bases between. CDR3 length: 14 residues. CDR1 is LGHDT, CDR2 YNNKEL, per germline (reference sequence). CDR3 sequence reads: CASSPTRGPGELFF. The CDR3 DNA reads TGTGCCAGCAGCCCGACGCGGGGCCCCGGGGAGCTGTTTTTT.

The chain has TRBV20-1 and TRBJ2-7; a possible D gene is TRBD2 (6 bases). Between the trimmed V and J ends, which lost 6 bases and 0 bases, there was a span of 12 bases. The CDR3 sequence is 13 residues long. Germline lookup yields CDR1 DFQATT and CDR2 SNEGSKA (reference sequence). In DNA, the CDR3 is TGCAGTGCATTCGGGACTGACTCCTACGAGCAGTACTTC. It yields the protein CSAFGTDSYEQYF.

This chain links TRBV20-1 with TRBJ2-3, with a tentative D call TRBD2 (6 bases). The CDR3 is made up of 14 amino acids. The germline V and J ends were trimmed by 2 bases and 3 bases, with 12 bases remaining between them. Germline assignment: CDR1 DFQATT and CDR2 SNEGSKA (reference sequence). As DNA, the CDR3 is TGCAGTGCTAGAAGGTCGGCGGGGACAGATACGCAGTATTTT. This gives the protein CSARRSAGTDTQYF.

The chain has TRBV5-6 and TRBJ1-6; weak D call: TRBD1 (6 bases). The germline V gene encodes CDR1 SGHDT and CDR2 YYEEEE. The CDR3 contains 16 residues. The V gene lost 4 bases and the J gene lost 7 bases, with 18 bases spanning the gap. This CDR3 is CASSLLTAGANSPLHF. The CDR3 bases are TGTGCCAGCAGCCTATTAACGGCGGGGGCGAATTCACCCCTCCACTTT.

This chain uses TRBV27 with TRBJ1-1; D ambiguous. The V gene lost 0 bases and the J gene lost 4 bases, with 12 bases spanning the gap. Germline lookup yields CDR1 MNHEY and CDR2 SMNVEV (reference sequence). This CDR3 comprises 15 residues. The CDR3 reads CASSLSGLPSTEAFF. DNA for the CDR3: TGTGCCAGCAGTTTATCAGGGTTGCCCTCCACTGAAGCTTTCTTT.

This chain links TRBV7-2 with TRBJ2-5, with unresolved D. Germline-derived CDR1 and CDR2 are SGHTA and FQGNSA. V gave up 1 base and J gave up 3 bases, with 9 bases separating them. The CDR3 runs 14 residues. CDR3 DNA: TGTGCCAGCAGCTTAGAGCCCGAAAAAGAGACCCAGTACTTC. The encoded protein is CASSLEPEKETQYF.